The clone carrying this TCR beta chain was seen at least ten times. The antigen remains unidentified. The data were obtained in a study of blood T cells in healthy people across ages. The overall study: Capturing about one barcoded beta molecule per two T cells was achieved by template switching.

The use of a sample-barcoded 5' primer and a J-beta primer mix characterized a second PCR of about 7 to 12 cycles. CDR3-containing paired-end reads numbered at least 3 million in each sample. TCRdb passed the 5' RACE reads through MiXCR, listing each CDR3 protein once. The data contain some 880,000 distinct CDR3 sequences, about 36% of them singletons. Points from the study as a whole: Not knowing donor CMV status may have confounded expanded clonotype changes. A roughly linear fall in TCR beta diversity per million T cells was seen with increasing age.

The origin of this receptor is a man aged 18 to 29 in good health. Sequenced input: blood.

CDR3 nucleotide sequence: TGCGCCAGCAGCCGAGGACAGGGACGCCTCGGTACTGAAGCTTTCTTT. This encodes CASSRGQGRLGTEAFF. This chain joins TRBV5-1 and TRBJ1-1; 8 positions agree with TRBD1. Trimming took 4 bases from V and 5 from J; bases not matched to a gene: 13. The CDR3 is 16 amino acids. CDR1 and CDR2 from the germline V gene are SGHRS and YFSETQ. Full variable domain (missing parts from reference TRBV5-1 and TRBJ1-1): KAGVTQTPRYLIKTRGQQVTLSCSPISGHRSVSWYQQTPGQGLQFLFEYFSETQRNKGNFPGRFSGRQFSNSRSEMNVSTLELGDSALYLCASSRGQGRLGTEAFFGQGTRLTVV.